This T cell receptor beta chain is from a study of cytomegalovirus exposure and HLA in healthy donors. The CDR3 length is 14 residues. Trimming pared 3 bases from V and 1 base from J, leaving 7 bases between. CDR1 is SGHVS, CDR2 FNYEAQ, per germline. PCR used 60 Vbeta primers and 13 Jbeta primers. Generated by immunoSEQ multiplex PCR, the TCRdb table keeps only in-frame clones and is missing some. The sample lists some 86,000 clones, about 66% occurring once. The study's findings and limits: In a later analysis, a genetic analysis reported fewer productive-TCR N-insertions in an Asian-associated ancestry cluster than the cohort average. Sequencing likely caused a cluster of highly shared sequence variants. Several of the most significant clusters appeared, in a later analysis, to be linked to common viral pathogens. Solely CMV serostatus was available to characterize immune exposure.

Remarks on this clone: Its antigen is not identified.

Sample: PBMCs. The chain couples TRBV7-6 to TRBJ1-3, with TRBD1 as a possible D gene (5 bases). This TCR derives from a young man in good health and CMV-seronegative. In DNA, the CDR3 is TGTGCCAGCAGCTTTCCAGGGTCTGGAAACACCATATATTTT. It translates to CASSFPGSGNTIYF.